These T cell receptor beta chains were read from a single sample in a study of technical replicates of blood from several donors. The method was immunoSEQ multiplex PCR; TCRdb's version includes in-frame clones alone and lacks a portion of them. The top ten hold nearly 0.2% of the sample, which has 80,000 or so clones, approximately 97% seen once. Sequencing used T cells isolated from PBMCs. These receptors were taken from a human donor in good health. Each CDR3 is given with its conserved first and last residue. The order of the fields is J gene, D gene, V gene, clone size, CDR3 protein, CDR3 DNA. A D gene is named only where the DNA matches it firmly. The size field is filled for only some rows; it gives once, few, many or a size class.

>TRBJ2-2|TRBD1|TRBV11-3|NA
CASSFWDRGRYSSGELFF
TGTGCCAGCAGCTTTTGGGACAGGGGGCGTTATTCTTCCGGGGAGCTGTTTTTT
>TRBJ1-5|NA|TRBV19|NA
CASSILQGSLTSNQPQHF
TGTGCCAGTAGTATACTTCAGGGGTCTTTAACGAGCAATCAGCCCCAGCATTTT
>TRBJ2-5|NA|TRBV6-5|NA
CASSYLLEAGGETQYF
TGTGCCAGCAGTTACCTTCTCGAGGCTGGGGGGGAGACCCAGTACTTC
>TRBJ1-2|NA|TRBV27|NA
CASSFRGGGYTF
TGTGCCAGCAGTTTTAGGGGAGGTGGCTACACCTTC
>TRBJ2-3|TRBD2|TRBV5-1|NA
CASSLEGIAGTSTDTQYF
TGCGCCAGCAGCTTGGAAGGGATAGCGGGGACTAGCACAGATACGCAGTATTTT
>TRBJ2-1|NA|TRBV18|NA
CASSSTGTLYNEQFF
TGTGCCAGCTCTTCAACCGGGACACTCTACAATGAGCAGTTCTTC
>TRBJ2-7|TRBD1|TRBV7-9|NA
CASSFRGRGYEQYF
TGTGCCAGCAGCTTCAGGGGGCGCGGTTACGAGCAGTACTTC
>TRBJ1-2|TRBD1|TRBV12-5|NA
CASGLVGGQGALIFTF
TGTGCTAGTGGTTTGGTTGGCGGACAGGGGGCGCTAATCTTCACCTTC
>TRBJ2-5|NA|TRBV6-5|once
CASSYGPSGTQYF
TGTGCCAGCAGTTACGGGCCCAGTGGGACCCAGTACTTC
>TRBJ2-5|TRBD2|TRBV27|NA
CASAPLAGGQETQYF
TGTGCCAGCGCACCGCTAGCGGGAGGACAAGAGACCCAGTACTTC
>TRBJ2-5|TRBD1|TRBV7-9|NA
CASSLALTGEETQYF
TGTGCCAGCAGCTTAGCCCTGACAGGGGAAGAGACCCAGTACTTC
>TRBJ1-6|NA|TRBV14|NA
CASSQYRDSPLHF
TGTGCCAGCAGCCAATACAGGGATTCACCCCTCCACTTT
>TRBJ1-5|NA|TRBV28|NA
CASLNNRAYSNQPQHF
TGTGCCAGCCTCAACAACAGGGCTTATAGCAATCAGCCCCAGCATTTT
>TRBJ2-1|NA|TRBV5-1|NA
CASSQWSGRSSYNEQFF
TGCGCCAGCAGCCAATGGTCGGGGAGAAGCTCCTACAATGAGCAGTTCTTC
>TRBJ1-2|TRBD1|TRBV27|NA
CAGTYRGLFGYTF
TGTGCCGGAACTTACAGGGGGCTCTTTGGCTACACCTTC
>TRBJ1-5|NA|TRBV6-5|NA
CASSPSLPNQPQHF
TGTGCCAGCAGTCCCTCTCTCCCCAATCAGCCCCAGCATTTT
>TRBJ2-7|TRBD1|TRBV10-1|NA
CASSEAQGQLLSYEQYF
TGCGCCAGCAGTGAGGCCCAGGGACAGCTACTCTCCTACGAGCAGTACTTC
>TRBJ2-1|TRBD2|TRBV7-3|NA
CASSLDPTSGGAPLYNEQFF
TGTGCCAGCAGCTTAGACCCGACTAGCGGGGGGGCCCCTCTTTACAATGAGCAGTTCTTC
>TRBJ1-1|NA|TRBV27|NA
CASRYREEAFF
TGTGCCAGCAGATACAGGGAGGAAGCTTTCTTT
>TRBJ2-2|TRBD1|TRBV27|NA
CASSPPGTGGRELFF
TGTGCCAGCAGTCCACCTGGGACAGGGGGAAGGGAGCTGTTTTTT
>TRBJ2-7|NA|TRBV29-1|NA
CSVVGQGKGYEQYF
TGCAGCGTTGTAGGTCAGGGTAAGGGCTACGAGCAGTACTTC
>TRBJ2-1|TRBD2|TRBV27|NA
CASSSRTSGVYNEQFF
TGTGCCAGCAGTTCCCGGACTAGCGGTGTTTACAATGAGCAGTTCTTC
>TRBJ2-7|NA|TRBV28|NA
CASSSGLYEQYF
TGTGCCAGCAGCTCGGGACTGTACGAGCAGTACTTC
>TRBJ2-7|TRBD2|TRBV4-2|NA
CASSQAGTSGYEQYF
TGTGCCAGCAGCCAGGCCGGGACTAGCGGCTACGAGCAGTACTTC
>TRBJ2-1|TRBD2|TRBV7-9|few
CASSLGGLAGGPEQFF
TGTGCCAGCAGCTTAGGTGGGCTAGCGGGAGGTCCCGAGCAGTTCTTC
>TRBJ2-5|TRBD2|TRBV6-5|NA
CASSYLMRGGGETQYF
TGTGCCAGCAGTTACCTAATGCGGGGGGGCGGGGAGACCCAGTACTTC
>TRBJ1-6|TRBD1|TRBV6-1|NA
CASSEAYGTASNSPLHF
TGTGCCAGCAGTGAAGCGTACGGGACAGCGAGTAATTCACCCCTCCACTTT
>TRBJ2-7|TRBD2|TRBV4-2|NA
CASSQVTSGARFSYEQYF
TGTGCCAGCAGCCAGGTTACTAGCGGGGCCCGCTTCAGCTACGAGCAGTACTTC
>TRBJ1-1|TRBD1|TRBV5-1|NA
CASSFDREGTEAFF
TGCGCCAGCAGCTTTGACAGGGAAGGGACTGAAGCTTTCTTT
>TRBJ1-6|TRBD1|TRBV30|once
CAWSRTGNSYNSPLHF
TGTGCCTGGAGTCGGACAGGGAACTCCTATAATTCACCCCTCCACTTT
>TRBJ1-2|NA|TRBV12-5|NA
CASGLTTRPHGYTF
TGTGCTAGTGGTTTGACAACTAGGCCCCATGGCTACACCTTC
>TRBJ1-2|NA|TRBV5-1|once
CASSPTPGEGNYGYTF
TGCGCCAGCAGTCCTACCCCCGGGGAAGGCAACTATGGCTACACCTTC
>TRBJ2-7|TRBD1|TRBV4-1|NA
CASSLGTGLYEQYF
TGCGCCAGCAGCCTTGGGACAGGTCTCTACGAGCAGTACTTC
>TRBJ2-7|NA|TRBV14|NA
CASSQAFGRGYEQYF
TGTGCCAGCAGCCAAGCTTTTGGCAGGGGTTACGAGCAGTACTTC
>TRBJ2-5|NA|TRBV5-6|NA
CASSLEHLQETQYF
TGTGCCAGCAGCTTGGAACACCTCCAAGAGACCCAGTACTTC
>TRBJ2-5|NA|TRBV7-9|NA
CASSSGPYTQELKTQYF
TGTGCCAGCAGCTCCGGGCCCTACACACAGGAGCTGAAGACCCAGTACTTC
>TRBJ2-2|TRBD2|TRBV5-1|NA
CASSLAPTSGSAANTGELFF
TGCGCCAGCAGCTTGGCCCCGACTAGCGGGAGCGCGGCGAACACCGGGGAGCTGTTTTTT
>TRBJ1-1|NA|TRBV6-5|NA
CASSSLAEAFF
TGTGCCAGCAGTTCCCTTGCGGAAGCTTTCTTT
>TRBJ2-5|NA|TRBV9|NA
CASSPFGGDQETQYF
TGTGCCAGCAGCCCATTTGGCGGAGACCAAGAGACCCAGTACTTC
>TRBJ2-7|TRBD1|TRBV29-1|NA
CSTHGPGGSYEQYF
TGCAGCACTCATGGGCCAGGGGGCTCCTACGAGCAGTACTTC
>TRBJ2-3|NA|TRBV6-4|NA
CASKNHVTDRTDTQYF
TGTGCCAGCAAGAATCATGTAACAGATCGCACAGATACGCAGTATTTT
>TRBJ1-2|NA|TRBV11-2|NA
CASSPITRRVGYGYTF
TGTGCCAGCAGCCCTATTACAAGGAGGGTTGGGTATGGCTACACCTTC
>TRBJ2-7|TRBD1|TRBV6-6|NA
CASSKQGAYEQYF
TGTGCCAGCAGTAAACAGGGGGCCTACGAGCAGTACTTC
>TRBJ2-7|TRBD1|TRBV19|NA
CASSTGTASSYEQYF
TGTGCCAGTAGTACTGGGACAGCTAGCTCCTACGAGCAGTACTTC
>TRBJ2-5|TRBD2|TRBV18|NA
CASSLTSGQETQYF
TGTGCCAGCTCATTGACTAGCGGCCAAGAGACCCAGTACTTC
>TRBJ1-1|NA|TRBV19|NA
CASGAEQVWNTEAFF
TGTGCCAGTGGGGCCGAACAGGTGTGGAACACTGAAGCTTTCTTT
>TRBJ2-1|NA|TRBV12-5|NA
CASGPGQEQFF
TGTGCTAGTGGTCCTGGACAGGAGCAGTTCTTC
>TRBJ2-3|TRBD1|TRBV6-5|NA
CASSLQGGHTDTQYF
TGTGCCAGCAGCCTACAGGGGGGACACACAGATACGCAGTATTTT
>TRBJ2-2|NA|TRBV19|NA
CATSYYRSSNTGELFF
TGTGCCACCTCATACTACAGGAGCTCGAACACCGGGGAGCTGTTTTTT
>TRBJ1-4|NA|TRBV4-1|NA
CASSLPGASRREKLFF
TGCGCCAGCAGCCTCCCAGGGGCCTCCCGGCGAGAAAAACTGTTTTTT
>TRBJ1-2|NA|TRBV7-3|NA
CASSLSPDYTGYTF
TGTGCCAGCAGCTTAAGTCCAGACTATACGGGCTACACCTTC
>TRBJ2-2|NA|TRBV27|NA
CASSAGPAGTGELFF
TGTGCCAGCAGTGCGGGACCGGCGGGCACCGGGGAGCTGTTTTTT
>TRBJ2-1|TRBD2|TRBV5-1|NA
CASSLGSGRRNEQFF
TGCGCCAGCAGCTTGGGTAGCGGGAGGCGCAATGAGCAGTTCTTC
>TRBJ1-2|NA|TRBV11-2|NA
CASSLDWTAYGYTF
TGTGCCAGCAGCCTCGACTGGACAGCCTATGGCTACACCTTC
>TRBJ1-1|NA|TRBV10-3|once
CAISERFEAFF
TGTGCCATCAGTGAACGGTTTGAAGCTTTCTTT
>TRBJ1-3|TRBD1|TRBV2|NA
CASSEGTGVRGNTIYF
TGTGCCAGCAGTGAGGGGACAGGGGTGAGAGGAAACACCATATATTTT
>TRBJ1-2|TRBD1|TRBV30|NA
CAWTGAYRGWGGYTF
TGTGCCTGGACAGGGGCTTACAGGGGCTGGGGTGGCTACACCTTC
>TRBJ1-3|NA|TRBV20-1|NA
CSARDWVSRRF
TGCAGTGCTAGAGATTGGGTATCCCGGAGGTTT